The rows below give T cell receptor beta chains drawn from one sample of a study of PD-1 blockade in classical Hodgkin lymphoma. Assay: immunoSEQ multiplex PCR; the TCRdb copy retains only in-frame clones and omits some. Here the sample spans more than 55,000 clones, roughly 91% being singletons. Sequencing was performed on peripheral blood mononuclear cells (PBMCs), taken before the second cycle of nivolumab. The receptors were sampled from a human donor with classical Hodgkin lymphoma. The CDR3 runs from the conserved cysteine through the conserved F or W. D genes are given only for firm matches. Size is omitted from some rows. Given values are once, few, many or a class for expanded clones.

clone_size j_call v_call d_call cdr3_aa cdr3_nt
NA TRBJ1-1 TRBV19 NA CASIRLGNTEAFF TGTGCCAGTATCAGGCTGGGGAACACTGAAGCTTTCTTT
NA TRBJ2-1 TRBV5-1 NA CASSWTNNEQFF TGCGCCAGCAGCTGGACGAACAATGAGCAGTTCTTC
NA TRBJ1-6 TRBV7-8 NA CASSVTRDSPLHF TGTGCCAGCAGCGTTACCAGAGATTCACCCCTCCACTTT
few TRBJ2-3 TRBV5-1 NA CASSYGGARDTQYF TGCGCCAGCAGCTATGGGGGGGCACGAGATACGCAGTATTTT
once TRBJ2-7 TRBV19 TRBD1 CASGADRGNEQYF TGTGCCTCGGGGGCGGACAGGGGAAACGAGCAGTACTTC
NA TRBJ1-5 TRBV5-1 NA CASSLSGISNQPQHF TGCGCCAGCAGCTTAAGTGGGATCAGCAATCAGCCCCAGCATTTT
NA TRBJ1-1 TRBV5-1 NA CASSLAVRASNTEAFF TGCGCCAGCAGCTTGGCCGTTAGGGCCTCGAACACTGAAGCTTTCTTT
NA TRBJ2-3 TRBV28 TRBD2 CASSFLAGRDTDTQYF TGTGCCAGCAGTTTCCTAGCGGGGCGAGATACAGATACGCAGTATTTT
NA TRBJ1-2 TRBV30 NA CAWAGGDYGYTF TGTGCCTGGGCTGGCGGGGACTATGGCTACACCTTC
NA TRBJ2-7 TRBV5-1 NA CASSLAETPYEQYF TGCGCCAGCAGCTTGGCCGAGACCCCCTACGAGCAGTACTTC
NA TRBJ1-1 TRBV6-1 TRBD1 CASSRTGGHTEAFF TGTGCCAGCAGTAGGACAGGGGGCCACACTGAAGCTTTCTTT
NA TRBJ2-1 TRBV19 NA CASRQTVSFFGNEQFF TGTGCCAGTAGACAGACAGTCTCCTTTTTTGGCAATGAGCAGTTCTTC
NA TRBJ1-3 TRBV30 NA CAWSVANTIYF TGTGCCTGGAGTGTGGCTAACACCATATATTTT
NA TRBJ2-7 TRBV9 TRBD1 CASSPKTGAYEQYF TGTGCCAGCAGCCCCAAGACAGGGGCCTACGAGCAGTACTTC
medium-sized TRBJ1-2 TRBV21-1 NA CASSNGPGPTNYGYTF TGTGCCAGCAGCAATGGGCCGGGGCCAACTAACTATGGCTACACCTTC
NA TRBJ2-3 TRBV6-4 TRBD2 CASSGGGEHTDTQYF TGTGCCAGCAGTGGCGGGGGGGAACACACAGATACGCAGTATTTT
NA TRBJ1-1 TRBV5-1 NA CASSLASKNTEAFF TGCGCCAGCAGCTTAGCCAGCAAAAACACTGAAGCTTTCTTT
NA TRBJ2-1 TRBV30 NA CAWRAGSSYNEQFF TGTGCCTGGAGAGCGGGCTCCTCCTACAATGAGCAGTTCTTC
NA TRBJ2-7 TRBV6-4 NA CASSPGTGREQYF TGTGCCAGCAGTCCCGGGACGGGACGCGAGCAGTACTTC
NA TRBJ2-7 TRBV6-5 TRBD1 CASTRGTAPSDEQYF TGTGCCAGCACCAGGGGGACAGCCCCCTCCGACGAGCAGTACTTC
NA TRBJ1-1 TRBV7-9 NA CASSPWPMNTEAFF TGTGCCAGCAGCCCCTGGCCGATGAACACTGAAGCTTTCTTT
NA TRBJ2-3 TRBV5-1 NA CASSILGQSTDTQYF TGCGCCAGCAGCATACTTGGACAGAGCACAGATACGCAGTATTTT
NA TRBJ1-1 TRBV11-2 NA CASSFAGPRNTEAFF TGTGCCAGCAGCTTTGCGGGGCCCCGGAACACTGAAGCTTTCTTT
NA TRBJ1-3 TRBV7-9 TRBD1 CASSRSGTGISNTIYF TGTGCCAGCAGCCGCTCCGGGACAGGGATATCGAACACCATATATTTT
NA TRBJ1-5 TRBV5-1 NA CASSLVGDNQPQHF TGCGCCAGCAGCTTGGTGGGGGATAATCAGCCCCAGCATTTT
NA TRBJ1-6 TRBV5-6 NA CASSLQGIASPLHF TGTGCCAGCAGCTTACAGGGCATCGCTTCACCCCTCCACTTT
NA TRBJ1-2 TRBV6-6 NA CASSREGRSGYTF TGTGCCAGCAGCAGGGAGGGCCGATCGGGCTACACCTTC
NA TRBJ1-1 TRBV5-1 NA CASSLGATRRNTEAFF TGCGCCAGCAGCTTGGGGGCGACTCGGAGGAACACTGAAGCTTTCTTT
NA TRBJ2-7 TRBV5-1 NA CASSWAAPNYEQYF TGCGCCAGCTCCTGGGCAGCACCGAACTACGAGCAGTACTTC
NA TRBJ2-5 TRBV6-1 NA CASILGETQYF TGTGCCAGCATTCTAGGAGAGACCCAGTACTTC
NA TRBJ1-1 TRBV29-1 NA CSVVPNTEAFF TGCAGCGTTGTACCGAACACTGAAGCTTTCTTT
NA TRBJ1-6 TRBV6-6 TRBD1 CASRSRGQQGSPLHF TGTGCCAGCAGGTCGAGGGGGCAGCAGGGTTCACCCCTCCACTTT
NA TRBJ2-4 TRBV28 TRBD2 CASRLAGGEAKNIQYF TGTGCCAGCAGACTAGCGGGGGGGGAGGCCAAAAACATTCAGTACTTC
NA TRBJ2-7 TRBV7-9 NA CASSVLSYEQYF TGTGCCAGCAGCGTCCTCTCCTACGAGCAGTACTTC
NA TRBJ1-6 TRBV19 NA CASKRRSINSPLHF TGTGCCAGTAAACGGAGAAGCATTAATTCACCCCTCCACTTT
NA TRBJ1-6 TRBV7-8 NA CASSLIRGEGSPLHF TGTGCCAGCAGCTTAATAAGGGGGGAAGGGTCACCCCTCCACTTT
NA TRBJ2-7 TRBV9 TRBD2 CASSGLAHSSYEQYF TGTGCCAGCAGCGGACTAGCCCACAGCTCCTACGAGCAGTACTTC
NA TRBJ2-7 TRBV7-8 TRBD2 CASSLGLAGVYEQYF TGTGCCAGCAGCTTAGGCCTAGCGGGGGTTTACGAGCAGTACTTC
NA TRBJ2-5 TRBV15 NA CATSNEYQETQYF TGTGCCACCAGCAATGAGTACCAAGAGACCCAGTACTTC
medium-sized TRBJ1-6 TRBV27 TRBD1 CASTRTGSPSPLHF TGTGCCAGCACTCGGACAGGGAGTCCTTCACCCCTCCACTTT
few TRBJ1-1 TRBV6-5 NA CASTDGASAAEAFF TGTGCCAGCACGGACGGGGCCTCTGCGGCTGAAGCTTTCTTT
NA TRBJ2-1 TRBV5-1 TRBD2 CASSITSGQSYNEQFF TGCGCCAGCAGCATAACTAGCGGTCAATCCTACAATGAGCAGTTCTTC
NA TRBJ2-5 TRBV7-8 NA CASSPDMTQYF TGTGCCAGCAGCCCCGACATGACCCAGTACTTC
NA TRBJ2-5 TRBV6-1 NA CASSDAYKETQYF TGTGCCAGCAGTGATGCTTATAAAGAGACCCAGTACTTC
NA TRBJ2-7 TRBV6-5 TRBD1 CASRGLAGGWYEQYF TGTGCCAGCAGAGGACTCGCAGGGGGTTGGTACGAGCAGTACTTC
NA TRBJ1-1 TRBV11-2 NA CASSHRPDTEAFF TGTGCCAGCAGCCATAGGCCTGACACTGAAGCTTTCTTT
NA TRBJ2-1 TRBV15 NA CATSRGPGGPYNEQFF TGTGCCACCAGCAGAGGTCCGGGGGGCCCTTACAATGAGCAGTTCTTC
NA TRBJ2-7 TRBV5-5 TRBD2 CASSLGLRLAGSYEQYF TGTGCCAGCAGCTTAGGTTTGCGGCTAGCGGGCTCCTACGAGCAGTACTTC
NA TRBJ2-5 TRBV5-1 TRBD2 CASSPSGGTQETQYF TGCGCCAGCAGCCCTAGCGGGGGGACTCAAGAGACCCAGTACTTC
NA TRBJ1-2 TRBV5-1 TRBD1 CASSTDRERYGYTF TGCGCCAGCAGCACCGACAGGGAACGATATGGCTACACCTTC
NA TRBJ2-1 TRBV2 NA CAKARANNNEQFF TGTGCCAAAGCGAGGGCTAATAACAATGAGCAGTTCTTC